These 6 T cell receptor beta chains were sequenced from one sample in a study of Ad26.COV2.S vaccination and SARS-CoV-2 variants (dated by TCRdb to the early 2020s). Read against the paper, the sample's treatment or condition label means: some 20 received Ad26.COV2.S at low or high dose, single or two shots; roughly five received placebo; per-sample allocation not given. For vaccine and placebo recipients, repertoires were sequenced using samples collected on day 63 after the first injection. The library was prepared using the immunoSEQ multiplex PCR assay. This immuneACCESS table, as held by TCRdb, lists in-frame sequences with V and J called but not all clones. Of the missing ones, under half trace to an unresolved V gene in checked studies; the others have no known cause. Recorded for this sample are about 400,000 clones; about nine tenths of them occurred a single time. The biggest ten clones account for approximately 3.7% of the sample.

This sample comprised peripheral blood, obtained in a trial of Ad26.COV2.S vaccine versus placebo. Receptors were obtained from a person between 18 and 60 years old who received the Ad26.COV2.S COVID-19 vaccine or a placebo.

This chain connects TRBV19 to TRBJ1-5; 7 bases match TRBD1. This CDR3 has 14 residues. CDR1 is LNHDA, CDR2 SQIVND, per germline (reference sequence). Unmatched junction bases numbered 3, after V lost 5 bases and J lost 2 bases. CDR3 protein: CASSFGQGNQPQHF. The DNA of the CDR3 is TGTGCCAGTAGTTTCGGACAGGGCAATCAGCCCCAGCATTTT.

This clone occurred a few times. The rearrangement uses TRBV5-4 and TRBJ2-2; D may be TRBD1 or TRBD2 (5 bases each). V lost 4 bases to trimming and J lost 7 bases, with 17 bases between them. There are 15 residues in the CDR3. From germline, CDR1 is SGHNT and CDR2 YYREEE (reference sequence). CDR3 nucleotide sequence: TGTGCCAGCAGCCCCAGGCAGGGTGGAGGCGGGGAGCTGTTTTTT. Amino acid sequence: CASSPRQGGGGELFF. Together with reference TRBV5-4 and TRBJ2-2, the CDR3 gives the full variable domain: ETGVTQSPTHLIKTRGQQVTLRCSSQSGHNTVSWYQQALGQGPQFIFQYYREEENGRGNFPPRFSGLQFPNYSSELNVNALELDDSALYLCASSPRQGGGGELFFGEGSRLTVL.

This chain connects TRBV20-1 to TRBJ1-2; D is uncertain. Between the trimmed V and J ends, which lost 3 bases and 4 bases, there was a span of 9 bases. There are 12 residues in the CDR3. CDR1 and CDR2 from the germline V gene are DFQATT and SNEGSKA (reference sequence). The CDR3 DNA sequence: TGCAGTGCTAGTTCCGTAACCTATGGCTACACCTTC. Its translation is CSASSVTYGYTF.

This chain uses TRBV5-1 with TRBJ2-7; no definite D call. The CDR3 loop spans 14 amino acids. Trimming took off 4 bases at V and 3 bases at J, with 14 bases between the two ends. Germline lookup yields CDR1 SGHRS and CDR2 YFSETQ. The CDR3 here is CASSQASLGYEQYF. The CDR3 DNA follows: TGCGCCAGCAGCCAAGCTAGTCTGGGCTACGAGCAGTACTTC.

The chain carries TRBV19 and TRBJ2-2, with a tentative D call TRBD2 (7 bases). Germline V gives CDR1 LNHDA, CDR2 SQIVND (reference sequence). The CDR3 extends over 13 amino acids. The germline V and J ends were trimmed by 3 bases and 11 bases, with 13 bases remaining between them. Here the CDR3 reads CASSIVSGGELFF. The CDR3 bases are TGTGCCAGTAGTATTGTATCGGGGGGCGAGCTGTTTTTT.

V and J are TRBV14 and TRBJ2-6; D might be TRBD2 (5 bases). Germline V gene sequence: CDR1 SGHDN, CDR2 FVKESK. CDR3 length equals 16 residues. The germline V and J ends were trimmed by 4 bases and 0 bases, with 10 bases remaining between them. CDR3: CASSRTAPSGANVLTF. The CDR3 DNA is TGTGCCAGCAGCCGGACTGCCCCCTCTGGGGCCAACGTCCTGACTTTC. Using reference TRBV14 and TRBJ2-6 for the parts outside the CDR3, the full variable domain is EAGVTQFPSHSVIEKGQTVTLRCDPISGHDNLYWYRRVMGKEIKFLLHFVKESKQDESGMPNNRFLAERTGGTYSTLKVQPAELEDSGVYFCASSRTAPSGANVLTFGAGSRLTVL.